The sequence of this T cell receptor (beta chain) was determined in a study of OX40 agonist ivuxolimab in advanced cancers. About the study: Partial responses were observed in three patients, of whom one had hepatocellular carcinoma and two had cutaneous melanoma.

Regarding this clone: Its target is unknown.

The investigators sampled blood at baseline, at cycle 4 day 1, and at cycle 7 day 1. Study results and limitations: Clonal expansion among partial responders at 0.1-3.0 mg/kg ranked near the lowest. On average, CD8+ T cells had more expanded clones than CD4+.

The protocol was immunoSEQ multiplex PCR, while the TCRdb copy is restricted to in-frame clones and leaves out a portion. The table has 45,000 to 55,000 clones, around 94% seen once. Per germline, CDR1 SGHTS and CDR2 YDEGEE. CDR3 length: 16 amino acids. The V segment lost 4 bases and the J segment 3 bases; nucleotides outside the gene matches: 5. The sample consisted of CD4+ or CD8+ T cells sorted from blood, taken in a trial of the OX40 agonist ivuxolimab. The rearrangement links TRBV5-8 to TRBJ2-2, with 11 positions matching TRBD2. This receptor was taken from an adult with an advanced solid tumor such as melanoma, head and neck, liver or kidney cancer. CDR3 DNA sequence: TGTGCCAGCAGCCCGACTAGCGGGGTATACACCGGGGAGCTGTTTTTT. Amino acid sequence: CASSPTSGVYTGELFF.